This note documents a single T cell receptor (beta chain) sequence. TCRdb keeps only in-frame clones here, not all; method: immunoSEQ multiplex PCR. The table includes tens of thousands of clones, about 69% detected once. Trimming pared 2 bases from V and 3 bases from J, leaving 8 bases between. CDR3 size: 13 residues. Germline V gene lookup returns CDR1 MNHEY and CDR2 SMNVEV (reference sequence). This record belongs to a study of blood T cell repertoires in COVID-19. Study context: Acute-phase and convalescent COVID-19 samples originated in the United States, Italy and Spain. Sample material is recorded as cDNA or gDNA derived from T cells, B-cell-depleted T cells, or PBMCs.

Sequencing was done on a sample of peripheral blood. This receptor was taken from a man in his sixties or seventies with acute or convalescent COVID-19. The chain couples TRBV27 to TRBJ2-7, with D unclear. In DNA, the CDR3 is TGTGCCAGCAGTTTACAGGATCGCTACGAGCAGTACTTC. Translation gives CASSLQDRYEQYF.